The 32 T cell receptor gamma chains in this list originate from one sample, sequenced in a study of Vδ1+ human thymocytes. Notes on the study in general: In the thymus, TRG and TRD repertoires looked highly polyclonal with Gaussian CDR3 lengths.

Sequences come from RNA converted to cDNA by reverse transcription. The CDR3 regions were amplified by multiplex PCR from V-gene primers to a constant-region primer. TCRdb re-called the multiplex PCR reads using CATT. The sample includes about 23,000 gamma-chain clones, 12% to 15% of them seen just once. No antigen has been identified for these receptors. The sequenced sample was Vdelta1+ gamma-delta thymocytes from the thymus. The subset denotes: FACS-sorted CD3+ TCRalphabeta- TCRVdelta1+ TCRVdelta2- thymocytes. Receptors originate from a child younger than two who had congenital heart surgery.

The V gene is TRGV5, the J gene TRGJ1 or TRGJ2. Losses at the gene ends were 5 bases for V and 12 bases for J; bases not matched to a gene: 10. Germline V CDR1 and CDR2: VINAFY, YDVSNSKD. This CDR3 is built from 11 residues. CDR3 region: CATWASYRKLF. CDR3 nucleotide sequence: TGTGCCACCTGGGCCTCGTACAGGAAACTCTTT.

In this sample, this clone is medium-sized. The sample has other DNA sequences that encode this CDR3 too. The rearrangement joins TRGV9 to TRGJ1 or TRGJ2. This CDR3 is 11 amino acids long. The V gene's germline CDR1 is GITISATS and CDR2 ISYDGTV (reference sequence). The ends lost 0 bases at V and 11 bases at J; junction bases unmatched: 4. The CDR3 bases are TGTGCCTTGTGGGAGGTGCGGGAGAAACTCTTT. Protein product: CALWEVREKLF.

In this sample, this clone turned up a few times. The chain has TRGV3 and TRGJ1 or TRGJ2. V trimming: 2 bases; J trimming: 6 bases; junction bases outside the gene matches: 10. The CDR3 is 14 amino acids. The germline V gene has CDR1 VTNTFY and CDR2 YDVSTARD (reference sequence). The DNA of the CDR3 is TGTGCCACCTGGGACACCCCGAGAATTTATAAGAAACTCTTT. This encodes CATWDTPRIYKKLF.

This clone turned up a few times. The J gene is TRGJ1 or TRGJ2, the V gene TRGV4. Germline V gene lookup returns CDR1 EGSTGY and CDR2 YDSYTSSV. The CDR3 totals 13 residues. The V and J ends lost 2 bases and 10 bases, in that order; junction bases with no gene match: 11. The CDR3 sequence is CATWDVRPGKKLF. The CDR3 region has the DNA TGTGCCACCTGGGATGTACGTCCCGGGAAGAAACTCTTT.

This sequence joins TRGV4 and TRGJ1 or TRGJ2. Per the germline V gene, CDR1 is EGSTGY and CDR2 is YDSYTSSV. With 4 bases clipped from V and 6 bases from J, the junction kept 6 bases outside the gene matches. CDR3 size: 12 residues. The CDR3 region is CATWEVAYKKLF. The CDR3 nucleotides read TGTGCCACCTGGGAAGTCGCTTATAAGAAACTCTTT.

The V gene is TRGV9, the J gene TRGJP1. V was pared by 0 bases and J by 11 bases, with 12 bases of the junction left unmatched. There are 15 residues in the CDR3. Germline assignment: CDR1 GITISATS and CDR2 ISYDGTV (reference sequence). CDR3 sequence: CALWEVHGRRWFKIF. The CDR3 bases are TGTGCCTTGTGGGAGGTGCATGGAAGGCGATGGTTCAAGATATTT.

Comment on this clone: This sample includes further DNA sequences coding for the same CDR3. The V call is TRGV3, the J call TRGJ1 or TRGJ2. Germline CDR1 is VTNTFY and CDR2 is YDVSTARD (reference sequence). V gave up 0 bases and J gave up 10 bases; unmatched junction bases: 3. The CDR3 runs to 11 residues. The DNA for the CDR3 is TGTGCCACCTGGGACAGGCCAAAGAAACTCTTT. Residues: CATWDRPKKLF.

The gene calls are TRGV8 and TRGJ1 or TRGJ2. Germline-derived CDR1 and CDR2 are VENAVY and YDSYNSRV. V dropped 3 bases and J dropped 3; count of bases not matched to a gene: 8. CDR3 length: 14 residues. The CDR3 DNA is TGTGCCACCTGGGATTCGAATATTTATTATAAGAAACTCTTT. The encoded protein is CATWDSNIYYKKLF.

This clone was observed a handful of times. The rearrangement uses TRGV9 and TRGJ1 or TRGJ2. The CDR3 is 9 amino acids. Losses at the gene ends were 3 bases for V and 16 bases for J; bases not matched to a gene: 6. Looked up from germline, CDR1 is GITISATS and CDR2 is ISYDGTV (reference sequence). CDR3 in amino acids: CALWESLLF. The CDR3, as DNA: TGTGCCTTGTGGGAGTCCTTGCTCTTT.

This clone was observed a few times. The sample contains more than one DNA sequence encoding this CDR3. This sequence joins TRGV2 and TRGJ1 or TRGJ2. CDR1 and CDR2 from the germline V gene are EGSNGY and YDSYNSKV. J was trimmed by 3 bases and V by 0 bases; bases with no gene match: 2. The CDR3 has 13 residues. In DNA form, the CDR3 reads TGTGCCACCTGGGACGGGTCTTATTATAAGAAACTCTTT. Amino acids: CATWDGSYYKKLF.

With regard to this clone: A far larger clone is off by one base, so a read error is likely. The same CDR3 also results from other DNA sequences found in this sample. This chain links TRGV5 with TRGJ1 or TRGJ2. This CDR3 is 14 amino acids long. Germline CDR1 reads VINAFY; CDR2 reads YDVSNSKD. V lost 0 bases, J lost 0 bases, and 2 bases stayed unmatched. The CDR3 DNA follows: TGTGCCACCTGGGACAGGAGGAATTATTATAAGAAACTCTTT. It specifies CATWDRRNYYKKLF.

V gene TRGV3 combines with J gene TRGJ1 or TRGJ2. V shed 0 bases and J 9 bases; nucleotides not matched to a gene: 8. This CDR3 is built from 13 residues. Germline CDR1 reads VTNTFY; CDR2 reads YDVSTARD (reference sequence). The CDR3 is CATWDRPHLKKLF. In DNA form, the CDR3 reads TGTGCCACCTGGGACAGGCCCCACCTTAAGAAACTCTTT.

This clone has just a few counts. V usage is TRGV4 and J usage is TRGJ1 or TRGJ2. Germline CDR1 reads EGSTGY; CDR2 reads YDSYTSSV. V shed 6 bases and J 8 bases; nucleotides not matched to a gene: 22. The CDR3 totals 16 residues. For the CDR3, the DNA is TGTGCCACCTGGAGGCATGGTCGGTTCCTATCCCATAAGAAACTCTTT. Protein sequence: CATWRHGRFLSHKKLF.

V usage is TRGV3 and J usage is TRGJ1 or TRGJ2. The J segment lost 0 bases and the V segment lost 1 base, leaving 9 bases of the junction unmatched. CDR1 and CDR2 (germline): VTNTFY, YDVSTARD (reference sequence). The CDR3 contains 16 residues. For the CDR3, the DNA is TGTGCCACCTGGGACAGACCACACAGGAATTATTATAAGAAACTCTTT. Translating it yields CATWDRPHRNYYKKLF.

This clone was detected a few times. This sequence joins TRGV8 and TRGJ1 or TRGJ2. Trimming cost V 5 bases and J 0 bases; bases outside gene matches: 4. The CDR3 runs to 13 residues. From germline, CDR1 is VENAVY and CDR2 YDSYNSRV. In DNA form, the CDR3 reads TGTGCCACCTGGGCGTCGAATTATTATAAGAAACTCTTT. Amino acid sequence: CATWASNYYKKLF.

This clone was seen only a few times. The genes are TRGV4 and TRGJ1 or TRGJ2. Per germline, CDR1 EGSTGY and CDR2 YDSYTSSV. The CDR3 totals 11 residues. The V segment lost 9 bases and the J segment 10 bases; nucleotides outside the gene matches: 12. The CDR3 nucleotides are TGTGCCACCCTCGCCCCTACCAAGAAACTCTTT. Amino acids: CATLAPTKKLF.

This chain joins TRGV5 and TRGJ1 or TRGJ2. The V segment lost 1 base and the J segment 11 bases; nucleotides outside the gene matches: 14. Germline CDR1 and CDR2: VINAFY and YDVSNSKD. The CDR3 is 14 amino acids. The CDR3 DNA reads TGTGCCACCTGGGACAGACCCCCCCGGGTTGAGAAACTCTTT. As protein: CATWDRPPRVEKLF.

This clone was recorded a few times. It may be a read error: a sequence one base away is much more abundant. Within the sample, other DNA sequences also encode this same CDR3. The genes are TRGV3 and TRGJ1 or TRGJ2. The CDR3 covers 14 residues. V was pared by 1 base and J by 0 bases, with 3 bases of the junction left unmatched. Germline CDR1 reads VTNTFY; CDR2 reads YDVSTARD (reference sequence). CDR3 in DNA: TGTGCCACCTGGGACAGTCCGAATTATTATAAGAAACTCTTT. Translated, it gives CATWDSPNYYKKLF.

Points on this clone: Its ends do not fully match the called genes, so a read error is possible. The chain employs TRGV4 and TRGJ1 or TRGJ2. The V gene's germline CDR1 is EGSTGY and CDR2 YDSYTSSV. This CDR3 region has 14 residues. The DNA of the CDR3 is TGTGCCACCTGGAATGGGCGGGTTTATTATAAGAAACTCTTT. Protein product: CATWNGRVYYKKLF.

In regard to this clone: The translation of this DNA and the TCRdb protein of a much larger clone differ at residue 3, probably owing to a read error; the protein shown here is translated from the DNA. The rearrangement links TRGV4 to TRGJ1 or TRGJ2. CDR1 EGSTGY and CDR2 YDSYTSSV come from the germline V gene. This CDR3 contains 11 residues. The CDR3 nucleotides are TGTGCCCCCTGGACTTATTATAAGAAACTCTTT. Its protein is CAPWTYYKKLF.

This clone was seen only a few times. J is TRGJ1 or TRGJ2 and V is TRGV8. This CDR3 is built from 14 residues. The V segment lost 5 bases and the J segment 2 bases; nucleotides outside the gene matches: 9. Germline V gene sequence: CDR1 VENAVY, CDR2 YDSYNSRV. In DNA form, the CDR3 reads TGTGCCACCTGGGTAGAGACGGATTATTATAAGAAACTCTTT. This encodes CATWVETDYYKKLF.

This chain uses TRGV4 with TRGJP2. From germline, CDR1 is EGSTGY and CDR2 YDSYTSSV. The J segment lost 2 bases and the V segment lost 2 bases, leaving 2 bases of the junction unmatched. The CDR3 runs 14 residues. CDR3 sequence: CATWDASSDWIKTF. Here the CDR3 DNA reads TGTGCCACCTGGGATGCAAGTAGTGATTGGATCAAGACGTTT.

In its sample, this clone was seen a few times. The chain couples TRGV5 to TRGJ1 or TRGJ2. The CDR3 extends over 14 amino acids. V dropped 6 bases and J dropped 5; count of bases not matched to a gene: 13. Germline V CDR1 and CDR2: VINAFY, YDVSNSKD. The DNA for the CDR3 is TGTGCCACCTGGCTAATGGGGCTTCATTATAAGAAACTCTTT. Translating gives CATWLMGLHYKKLF.

J is TRGJ1 or TRGJ2 and V is TRGV2. V was clipped by 0 bases and J by 0 bases; unmatched bases: 8. This CDR3 contains 16 residues. Per the germline V gene, CDR1 is EGSNGY and CDR2 is YDSYNSKV. In nucleotides, the CDR3 is TGTGCCACCTGGGACGGGCCTAAAAGGAATTATTATAAGAAACTCTTT. It specifies CATWDGPKRNYYKKLF.

This clone was seen more than once but under ten times. Different DNA sequences within this sample yield the same CDR3. The rearrangement joins TRGV4 to TRGJ1 or TRGJ2. The ends lost 2 bases at V and 5 bases at J; junction bases unmatched: 6. From germline, CDR1 is EGSTGY and CDR2 YDSYTSSV. The CDR3 sequence is 13 residues long. For the CDR3, the DNA is TGTGCCACCTGGGATGACGGAGATTATAAGAAACTCTTT. Protein product: CATWDDGDYKKLF.

This clone was seen only a few times. One end of the junction fails to match germline, which may point to a read error. The sample holds other DNA sequences that translate to the same CDR3. This sequence joins TRGV4 and TRGJ1 or TRGJ2. Germline CDR1 and CDR2: EGSTGY and YDSYTSSV. The CDR3 sequence is 15 residues long. This CDR3 reads CATWNGPLYYYKKLF. As DNA, the CDR3 is TGTGCCACCTGGAATGGCCCTCTCTATTATTATAAGAAACTCTTT.

A few counts support this clone. The junction departs from germline at one end; a sequencing error may be responsible. The chain employs TRGV4 and TRGJP2. The CDR3 is 16 amino acids. In germline, CDR1 is EGSTGY, CDR2 YDSYTSSV. The CDR3 loop reads CATWNGNLGSDWIKTF. In DNA form, the CDR3 reads TGTGCCACCTGGAATGGGAATTTAGGTAGTGATTGGATCAAGACGTTT.

The genes are TRGV4 and TRGJP2. Germline CDR1 is EGSTGY and CDR2 is YDSYTSSV. The CDR3 contains 15 residues. The ends lost 6 bases at V and 2 bases at J; junction bases unmatched: 9. The CDR3 is CATWTVGSSDWIKTF. CDR3 in DNA: TGTGCCACCTGGACCGTGGGAAGTAGTGATTGGATCAAGACGTTT.

This clone was seen a few times. V gene TRGV8 combines with J gene TRGJP1. The length of the CDR3 is 15 residues. Germline values: CDR1 VENAVY, CDR2 YDSYNSRV. With 1 base clipped from V and 0 bases from J, the junction kept 2 bases outside the gene matches. Here the CDR3 DNA reads TGTGCCACCTGGGATAGTAATACCACTGGTTGGTTCAAGATATTT. The encoded protein is CATWDSNTTGWFKIF.

This clone was recorded a few times. Possible read error: a much larger clone is one base away. The chain joins TRGV5 to TRGJ1 or TRGJ2. The germline gives CDR1 VINAFY, CDR2 YDVSNSKD. The CDR3 is made up of 14 amino acids. CDR3 loop: CATWDRRNNYKKLF. As DNA, the CDR3 is TGTGCCACCTGGGACAGGCGGAATAATTATAAGAAACTCTTT.

The V call is TRGV4, the J call TRGJ1 or TRGJ2. CDR1 EGSTGY and CDR2 YDSYTSSV come from the germline V gene. This CDR3 is built from 13 residues. V was pared by 5 bases and J by 3 bases, with 7 bases of the junction left unmatched. Here the CDR3 reads CATWVGAYYKKLF. The CDR3 DNA reads TGTGCCACCTGGGTTGGTGCTTATTATAAGAAACTCTTT.

This clone was recorded a few times. This rearrangement joins TRGV8 to TRGJ1 or TRGJ2. The CDR3 extends over 12 amino acids. Germline CDR1 is VENAVY and CDR2 is YDSYNSRV. The J segment lost 6 bases and the V segment lost 0 bases, leaving 2 bases of the junction unmatched. The CDR3 nucleotides read TGTGCCACCTGGGATAGGATTTATAAGAAACTCTTT. This encodes CATWDRIYKKLF.